The count of the clone carrying this T cell receptor beta chain is one. What it binds is not known. Among the donors, all were healthy bone marrow donors. These data originate in a study of cytomegalovirus exposure and HLA in healthy donors. Study results and caveats: What was likely a sequencing artifact was a cluster of highly shared sequence variants.

CDR1 and CDR2 from the germline V gene are SGDLS and YYNGEE. V lost 4 bases, J lost 0 bases, and 19 bases lay in between. The CDR3 runs 17 residues. Both 60 Vbeta primers and 13 Jbeta primers went into the PCR. The protocol was immunoSEQ multiplex PCR, while the TCRdb copy is restricted to in-frame clones and leaves out a portion. The sample holds about 140,000 clones, about 80% seen once. This sequence originates from a man in his thirties or forties in good health and CMV-seropositive. Sequenced sample: PBMCs. The chain couples TRBV9 to TRBJ1-1, with a possible D match to TRBD1 (5 bases). The CDR3 loop is CASSPGRGAGMNTEAFF. As DNA, the CDR3 is TGTGCCAGCAGCCCCGGGAGGGGAGCAGGGATGAACACTGAAGCTTTCTTT.